The TCR beta chain under discussion was sequenced for a study of graft-versus-host responses after intestinal transplantation. The study's findings and limits: Peak circulating GvH clone levels tracked with early post-transplant HvG declines. Recipient marrow harbored GvH clones, some of which surfaced first in ileum or blood.

From germline, CDR1 is SGHRS and CDR2 YFSETQ. The CDR3 is 14 residues long. Trimming took off 3 bases at V and 4 bases at J, with 14 bases between the two ends. Notes on this clone: No antigen is known for it.

The assay was immunoSEQ multiplex PCR, and TCRdb's table has in-frame clones only and misses some. The sample has about 14,000 clones, approximately 96% seen once. Source: PBMCs, taken 9 days after transplant. The genes are TRBV5-1 and TRBJ2-7; D possibly corresponds to TRBD2 (6 bases). This TCR was recovered from a human patient who received an intestinal transplant, so some T cells may come from the graft donor. CDR3 DNA sequence: TGCGCCAGCAGCTCGTTGGACTACCCGTACGAGCAGTACTTC. Translation: CASSSLDYPYEQYF.